Shown below are 23 T cell receptor beta chains from a single sample sequenced in a study of OX40 agonist ivuxolimab in advanced cancers. TCRdb keeps only in-frame clones here, not all; method: immunoSEQ multiplex PCR. The table has about 88,000 clones, approximately 85% seen once; the top ten hold roughly 0.22%. Sample: CD4+ or CD8+ T cells sorted from blood, taken in a trial of the OX40 agonist ivuxolimab. The receptors come from an adult with an advanced solid tumor such as melanoma, head and neck, liver or kidney cancer.

The chain carries TRBV12-5 and TRBJ1-1, with 7 bases that match TRBD1. CDR1 LGHNT and CDR2 FRNRAP come from the germline V gene. This CDR3 region has 17 residues. V trimming: 4 bases; J trimming: 5 bases; junction bases outside the gene matches: 16. The CDR3 nucleotides read TGTGCTAGTGGTTCCCGTCGGGACAGTGGAGCCGCGACTGAAGCTTTCTTT. Translating gives CASGSRRDSGAATEAFF.

This chain links TRBV2 with TRBJ2-7; 7 bases are a match to TRBD2. The germline V gene has CDR1 SNHLY and CDR2 FYNNEI. CDR3 length: 12 amino acids. V trimming: 8 bases; J trimming: 7 bases; junction bases outside the gene matches: 8. CDR3 amino acids: CASEGGSWEQYF. CDR3 DNA sequence: TGTGCCAGCGAGGGCGGGAGTTGGGAGCAGTACTTC.

The rearrangement joins TRBV25-1 to TRBJ2-6, with D hard to call. The V and J ends lost 1 base and 2 bases respectively, with 15 bases between them. Germline CDR1 reads MGHDK; CDR2 reads SYGVNS. The CDR3 sequence is 18 residues long. The chain's CDR3 is CASSEFGQFRPGANVLTF. The CDR3 nucleotides are TGTGCCAGCAGTGAATTTGGGCAGTTCCGGCCTGGGGCCAACGTCCTGACTTTC.

The CDR3 coding sequence is TGTGCCAGCAGTTACCCATCTAGCGGGAGTCACGAGCAGTTCTTC. Its protein product is CASSYPSSGSHEQFF. This chain joins TRBV6-6 and TRBJ2-1; TRBD2 matches 10 bases. Germline CDR1 reads MNHNY; CDR2 reads SVGAGI (reference sequence). The CDR3 contains 15 residues. Trimming cost V 2 bases and J 10 bases; bases outside gene matches: 8.

The chain employs TRBV11-2 and TRBJ2-1, with D unclear. V lost 1 base and J lost 0, with 7 bases in between. Germline V lookup: CDR1 SGHAT, CDR2 FQNNGV. The CDR3 spans 15 residues. The DNA for the CDR3 is TGTGCCAGCAGCTTAGGAGCAGGCTCCTACAATGAGCAGTTCTTC. This codes for CASSLGAGSYNEQFF.

The gene calls are TRBV4-3 and TRBJ1-1; no firm D call. This CDR3 contains 13 residues. V lost 0 bases and J 7 bases, leaving 9 bases between the germline ends. Looked up from germline, CDR1 is LGHNA and CDR2 is YSLEER. The CDR3 sequence: CASSQDQAGEAFF. CDR3 nucleotides: TGCGCCAGCAGCCAAGATCAGGCGGGTGAAGCTTTCTTT.

The chain links TRBV7-3 to TRBJ1-1; 7 bases line up with TRBD1. The CDR3 totals 13 residues. After removal of 5 bases from V and 4 bases from J, the junction contained 4 bases not matched to a gene. The germline CDR1 and CDR2 sequences are SGHTA and FQGTGA. The CDR3 loop reads CASSEGQTTEAFF. The CDR3 DNA sequence: TGTGCCAGCAGCGAGGGACAGACCACTGAAGCTTTCTTT.

V usage is TRBV5-6 and J usage is TRBJ2-2; 8 bases align to TRBD2. Germline values: CDR1 SGHDT, CDR2 YYEEEE. This CDR3 spans 16 amino acids. V shed 1 base, J shed 7 bases, and the junction held 9 bases outside the gene matches. CDR3 residues: CASSLMSGSLYGELFF. The DNA of the CDR3 is TGTGCCAGCAGCTTGATGAGCGGGAGCTTATACGGGGAGCTGTTTTTT.

The chain joins TRBV5-1 to TRBJ1-3, with TRBD1 identical over 7 bases. Germline V CDR1 and CDR2: SGHRS, YFSETQ. The J segment lost 3 bases and the V segment lost 0 bases, leaving 3 bases of the junction unmatched. This CDR3 region has 15 residues. In nucleotides, the CDR3 is TGCGCCAGCAGCTTGGCCGGGACAGATGGAAACACCATATATTTT. It codes for CASSLAGTDGNTIYF. Together with reference TRBV5-1 and TRBJ1-3, the CDR3 gives the full variable domain: KAGVTQTPRYLIKTRGQQVTLSCSPISGHRSVSWYQQTPGQGLQFLFEYFSETQRNKGNFPGRFSGRQFSNSRSEMNVSTLELGDSALYLCASSLAGTDGNTIYFGEGSWLTVV.

This clone appeared a single time. The rearrangement joins TRBV2 to TRBJ1-3, with D uncertain. V was cut by 8 bases and J by 0 bases, with 11 bases left in between. This CDR3 spans 14 amino acids. The germline V gene has CDR1 SNHLY and CDR2 FYNNEI. The CDR3 sequence is CASRGLSSGNTIYF. DNA for the CDR3: TGTGCCAGCCGAGGGCTGAGCTCTGGAAACACCATATATTTT.

This clone was recorded once. The chain links TRBV4-1 to TRBJ2-1; 10 positions agree with TRBD2. Germline trimming cut 1 base from V and 2 bases from J; bases unmatched to any gene: 5. CDR1 is MGHRA, CDR2 YSYEKL, per germline. CDR3 size: 17 residues. The CDR3, as DNA: TGCGCCAGCAGCCAAGGAAGGACTAGCGGCCCCTACAATGAGCAGTTCTTC. Translated, it gives CASSQGRTSGPYNEQFF.

V and J are TRBV5-1 and TRBJ2-3, with 9 nucleotides matching TRBD1. V lost 4 bases to trimming and J lost 8 bases; unmatched junction nucleotides: 8. This CDR3 is 14 amino acids long. The germline gives CDR1 SGHRS, CDR2 YFSETQ. Here the CDR3 reads CASSQGQGLGTQYF. CDR3 nucleotide sequence: TGCGCCAGCAGCCAGGGACAGGGTCTAGGTACGCAGTATTTT.

The rearrangement uses TRBV19 and TRBJ1-3, with D possibly TRBD1 on 5 matching bases. Trimming left V 7 bases short and J 0 bases short, with 13 bases between. Germline assignment: CDR1 LNHDA and CDR2 SQIVND (reference sequence). The CDR3 loop spans 15 amino acids. CDR3 DNA: TGTGCCAGTACTACCGGGACTAACTCTGGAAACACCATATATTTT. Translating it yields CASTTGTNSGNTIYF. Together with reference TRBV19 and TRBJ1-3, the CDR3 gives the full variable domain: DGGITQSPKYLFRKEGQNVTLSCEQNLNHDAMYWYRQDPGQGLRLIYYSQIVNDFQKGDIAEGYSVSREKKESFPLTVTSAQKNPTAFYLCASTTGTNSGNTIYFGEGSWLTVV.

The chain combines TRBV5-6 with TRBJ2-1; 9 bases are shared with TRBD2. This CDR3 is 15 amino acids long. The V and J ends lost 4 bases and 5 bases, in that order; junction bases with no gene match: 7. The germline V gene has CDR1 SGHDT and CDR2 YYEEEE. The CDR3 reads CASSEGTSRDNEQFF. The DNA of the CDR3 is TGTGCCAGCAGCGAAGGGACTAGCAGAGACAATGAGCAGTTCTTC.

This clone was detected a few times. The chain combines TRBV5-4 with TRBJ2-3; 11 bases agree with TRBD2. The length of the CDR3 is 16 residues. V lost 5 bases to trimming and J lost 0 bases; unmatched junction nucleotides: 5. Germline values: CDR1 SGHNT, CDR2 YYREEE (reference sequence). CDR3 sequence reads: CASSSSGRNSTDTQYF. CDR3 sequence (DNA): TGTGCCAGCAGTTCTAGCGGGAGGAATAGCACAGATACGCAGTATTTT.

This rearrangement joins TRBV10-3 to TRBJ1-5; a possible D gene is TRBD1 (6 bases). V was trimmed by 11 bases and J by 2 bases, leaving 13 bases between them. The CDR3 runs to 13 residues. From germline, CDR1 is ENHRY and CDR2 SYGVKD. The CDR3 region is CAVGGTGNQPQHF. CDR3 in DNA: TGTGCCGTTGGGGGCACGGGCAATCAGCCCCAGCATTTT.

The chain couples TRBV5-4 to TRBJ2-3; 8 bases map to TRBD2. Germline V lookup: CDR1 SGHNT, CDR2 YYREEE (reference sequence). Trimming removed 1 base from V and 2 bases from J; junction bases left unmatched: 6. The CDR3 runs to 16 residues. The CDR3 DNA sequence: TGTGCCAGCAGCTTGTGGCGGGGGGACTACACAGATACGCAGTATTTT. The encoded protein is CASSLWRGDYTDTQYF.

As for this clone: This sample includes further DNA sequences coding for the same CDR3. The V call is TRBV28, the J call TRBJ1-2; perhaps TRBD1 as D (5 bases). The ends were cut back, 3 bases at V and 4 bases at J, with 9 bases in the middle. Looked up from germline, CDR1 is MDHEN and CDR2 is SYDVKM. The CDR3 has 13 residues. CDR3 region: CASSFRGGYGYTF. The CDR3 DNA follows: TGTGCCAGCAGTTTCCGGGGGGGCTATGGCTACACCTTC.

V and J are TRBV27 and TRBJ2-1; a weak D match, TRBD1 (6 bases). The CDR3 extends over 16 amino acids. V lost 3 bases and J 4 bases, leaving 16 bases between the germline ends. Germline V gene lookup returns CDR1 MNHEY and CDR2 SMNVEV (reference sequence). The CDR3 DNA sequence: TGTGCCAGCAGTTTGCGATACAGGGACGAGTACAATGAGCAGTTCTTC. Translated: CASSLRYRDEYNEQFF.

The table lists this clone with a few counts. The V gene is TRBV5-1, the J gene TRBJ2-3; D is perhaps TRBD2 (7 bases). This CDR3 is 17 amino acids long. Germline CDR1 SGHRS, CDR2 YFSETQ. The ends were cut back, 4 bases at V and 0 bases at J, with 18 bases in the middle. The CDR3 is CASSLIRGRGSTDTQYF. DNA for the CDR3: TGCGCCAGCAGCCTGATTCGGGGGCGGGGGAGCACAGATACGCAGTATTTT.

The CDR3 region has the DNA TGTGCCAGCCAGCGCGGACAGGGACTCCTTGTGGAAGCTTTCTTT. It codes for CASQRGQGLLVEAFF. The rearrangement joins TRBV27 to TRBJ1-1; 8 nucleotides match TRBD1. The CDR3 is 15 amino acids. Germline V gene data show CDR1 as MNHEY and CDR2 as SMNVEV (reference sequence). After removal of 8 bases from V and 8 bases from J, the junction contained 16 bases not matched to a gene.

The chain recombines TRBV4-1 with TRBJ1-4, with D tentatively TRBD1 (6 bases). The CDR3 length is 16 residues. Germline CDR1 and CDR2: MGHRA and YSYEKL. V shed 3 bases and J shed 12 bases, with 23 bases lying between them. The CDR3 spells CASSHPQGGIGGELFF. CDR3 nucleotides: TGCGCCAGCAGCCACCCCCAAGGGGGAATTGGGGGAGAACTGTTTTTT.

The chain's CDR3 is CASSRMGAASPNTIYF. For the CDR3, the DNA is TGTGCCAGCAGCCGCATGGGGGCAGCATCTCCAAACACCATATATTTT. This rearrangement joins TRBV9 to TRBJ1-3; tentative D call: TRBD1 (6 bases). This CDR3 has 16 residues. Germline V gene sequence: CDR1 SGDLS, CDR2 YYNGEE. Trimming removed 4 bases from V and 6 bases from J, with 20 bases in between.